The TCR beta chain under discussion was sequenced for a study of blood T cell repertoires in COVID-19. The ends lost 5 bases at V and 3 bases at J; junction bases unmatched: 6. The V gene's germline CDR1 is LNHDA and CDR2 SQIVND (reference sequence). CDR3 length: 15 amino acids. Original methodology: Amplification with reference gene primers provided the estimates of nucleated cell counts. Generated by immunoSEQ multiplex PCR, the TCRdb table keeps only in-frame clones and is missing some. That table is the source of V, J and clone size, and D and trimming were worked out from the DNA. The repertoire holds more than 200,000 clones, with 80% to 90% as singletons.

Sequences were obtained from peripheral blood. The chain links TRBV19 to TRBJ2-2; 7 bases are a match to TRBD1. The clonotype originates from a woman older than 75 with COVID-19, enrolled during active disease. The CDR3 sequence: CASSSGTAYTGELFF. CDR3 bases: TGTGCCAGTAGTTCCGGGACAGCTTACACCGGGGAGCTGTTTTTT.